This T cell receptor beta chain was documented in a study of spatial heterogeneity in lung cancer. Specified time point: blood at routine non-recurrence follow-up after resection. Per the germline V gene, CDR1 is SGHTA and CDR2 is FQGNSA. This CDR3 region has 13 residues. Comment on this clonotype: A read error may produce the germline difference seen at one junction end.

Unique molecular identifiers, one per molecule, were present on every TCR cDNA molecule. From the 5' RACE reads, TCRdb called clonotypes with MiXCR, one entry per CDR3 protein. The table records roughly 46,000 distinct CDR3 sequences, 12% of them present only once. The TCR was taken from a male donor with early-stage non-small cell lung cancer. The chain joins TRBV7-2 to TRBJ2-4; D tentatively reads TRBD1 or TRBD2 (5 bases each). The sample was PBMCs, taken at follow-up. CDR3 protein: CASSLGGALARDF. Written as DNA, the CDR3 is TGTGCCAGCAGCTTGGGCGGAGCGCTAGCCAGGGACTTC.